This T cell receptor beta chain stems from a study of CD8 T cells in Susac syndrome. Study-wide results and limits: The authors acknowledged that their TCR sequencing and HLA analysis involved a relatively small number of individuals. Susac syndrome CD4+ T cell repertoires showed no clonal expansion.

After extraction with the RNeasy kit, about 0.5 to 1 ug of the RNA was reverse transcribed using random hexamers. MiXCR, run by TCRdb on the immunoSEQ multiplex PCR reads, gives a single entry per CDR3 protein. In the table there are 95,000 to 150,000 distinct CDR3 sequences, over 90% of which are singletons. This clonotype showed up just a few times. Its target is unknown. The CD8+ and CD4+ T cells were negatively isolated, with the TEMRA cells enriched by FACS. V shed 2 bases and J 6 bases; nucleotides not matched to a gene: 1. The CDR3 is 13 residues long. CDR1 is MNHEY, CDR2 SVGAGI, per germline. This clonotype was sampled from a human donor with Susac syndrome. The sequenced sample consisted of CD4+ T cells from PBMCs. The rearrangement links TRBV6-5 to TRBJ2-1, with TRBD2 matching over 7 bases. The CDR3: CASSYRTSNEQFF. As DNA, the CDR3 is TGTGCCAGCAGTTACCGGACTAGCAATGAGCAGTTCTTC.